What follows are 19 T cell receptor beta chains derived from one specimen sequenced in a study of metastatic and nonmetastatic thyroid tumors. TCRdb re-called clones from the PCR reads using MiXCR. The repertoire holds 20,000 to 25,000 clones, over 9.5% seen once, with almost 30% in the top ten. Each patient came to thyroid surgery without any prior treatment (of any kind). The sample taken for sequencing was blood. These receptors all come from a female donor with papillary thyroid cancer or a benign thyroid nodule (not recorded which). Some clones in this sample may be carry-over from other donors' samples.

In the case of this clone: Being one base from a much bigger clone, this may be a read error. The rearrangement joins TRBV11-2 to TRBJ1-1, with D unresolved. CDR1 is SGHAT, CDR2 FQNNGV, per germline. The CDR3 covers 12 residues. CDR3 sequence: CASSLGYSDAFF. CDR3 nucleotide sequence: TGTGCCAGCAGCTTGGGCTACTCTGACGCTTTCTTT.

The CDR3 sequence: CASSPSTSADTQYF. The CDR3 bases are TGTGCCAGCAGCCCGTCAACTAGCGCGGATACGCAGTATTTT. This chain links TRBV11-2 with TRBJ2-3; 7 nucleotides line up with TRBD2. The germline V gene has CDR1 SGHAT and CDR2 FQNNGV. This CDR3 has 14 amino acids. Trimming at V came to 5 bases and at J to 6 bases, leaving 8 bases not matched to a gene.

This clone was counted many times. This chain joins TRBV7-9 and TRBJ1-1; TRBD1 is a possible D gene (5 bases). The germline CDR1 and CDR2 sequences are SEHNR and FQNEAQ (reference sequence). This CDR3 has 15 residues. V gave up 1 base and J gave up 5 bases, with 14 bases separating them. CDR3 in amino acids: CASSLGFSGGTEAFF. The CDR3 DNA follows: TGTGCCAGCAGCTTAGGGTTTTCGGGGGGGACTGAAGCTTTCTTT.

This clone was counted ten times or more. The V gene is TRBV5-4, the J gene TRBJ2-1; D remains ambiguous. CDR3 length: 15 amino acids. V lost 0 bases and J lost 2, with 9 bases in between. Germline values: CDR1 SGHNT, CDR2 YYREEE (reference sequence). The CDR3 protein is CASSLVSVTYNEQFF. Written as DNA, the CDR3 is TGTGCCAGCAGCTTGGTTTCAGTTACCTACAATGAGCAGTTCTTC.

By share, this clone counts as medium-sized. The chain has TRBV6-6 and TRBJ1-1; no firm D call. This CDR3 region has 15 residues. Between the trimmed V and J ends, which lost 2 bases and 0 bases, there was a span of 10 bases. Germline V CDR1 and CDR2: MNHNY, SVGAGI (reference sequence). CDR3 residues: CASSYLLGMNTEAFF. As DNA, the CDR3 is TGTGCCAGCAGTTACCTCCTGGGGATGAACACTGAAGCTTTCTTT.

In its sample, this clone was seen many times. J is TRBJ1-1 and V is TRBV10-3; D remains unclear. The CDR3 extends over 15 amino acids. CDR1 and CDR2 (germline): ENHRY, SYGVKD. Trimming took 0 bases from V and 1 from J, leaving 9 bases between them. The CDR3 nucleotides read TGTGCCATCAGTGAGTCTGGCAGTCCGAACACTGAAGCTTTCTTT. Residues: CAISESGSPNTEAFF.

On this clone itself: A much larger clone is a single base away; this may be a read error. This rearrangement joins TRBV7-9 to TRBJ2-2, with D tentatively TRBD2 (6 bases). CDR3 length: 14 amino acids. CDR1 is SEHNR and CDR2 is FQNEAQ in the germline V gene (reference sequence). The CDR3 sequence is CASTLVAGYGELFF. CDR3 coding DNA: TGTGCCAGCACCTTAGTTGCGGGGTACGGGGAGCTGTTTTTT.

This clone is classed as medium-sized. Its ends do not fully match the called genes, so a read error is possible. The chain has TRBV27 and TRBJ2-1, with TRBD2 matching over 14 bases. Looked up from germline, CDR1 is MNHEY and CDR2 is SMNVEV (reference sequence). The CDR3 consists of 13 residues. Written as DNA, the CDR3 is TGTGCCAGCAGTTTGGGACTAGCGGGAGCTTTGCTCTTC. This translates into CASSLGLAGALLF.

This clone has at least ten counts. The chain recombines TRBV19 with TRBJ1-5, with 9 bases that match TRBD1. Germline CDR1 and CDR2: LNHDA and SQIVND (reference sequence). With V trimmed by 5 bases and J by 5 bases, 1 base remained unmatched. This CDR3 is 13 amino acids long. The CDR3 region is CASSWTGDQPQHF. The DNA of the CDR3 is TGTGCCAGTAGTTGGACAGGGGATCAGCCCCAGCATTTT.

This clone appeared many times. One junction end disagrees with the germline gene, perhaps due to a read error. The chain links TRBV2 to TRBJ1-4; D is possibly TRBD1 (6 bases). Germline V gene sequence: CDR1 SNHLY, CDR2 FYNNEI. CDR3 length: 12 amino acids. CDR3 residues: CASRGAGEKLLF. The DNA for the CDR3 is TGTGCCAGCAGGGGGGCTGGTGAAAAACTGCTTTTT.

This clone is labeled as medium-sized. The chain employs TRBV27 and TRBJ2-3, with unresolved D. This CDR3 contains 13 residues. CDR1 is MNHEY and CDR2 is SMNVEV in the germline V gene (reference sequence). Trimming took off 8 bases at V and 0 bases at J, with 9 bases between the two ends. CDR3 nucleotide sequence: TGTGCCAGCCAGCTACTCAGCACAGATACGCAGTATTTT. This codes for CASQLLSTDTQYF.

By share, this clone counts as medium-sized (0.01 to 0.1%). This sequence joins TRBV27 and TRBJ1-5; no reliable D call. Trimming took 5 bases from V and 2 from J, leaving 10 bases between them. The CDR3 extends over 14 amino acids. From germline, CDR1 is MNHEY and CDR2 SMNVEV (reference sequence). The CDR3 nucleotides are TGTGCCAGCAGTCCCTACGGGGGCAATCAGCCCCAGCATTTT. The encoded protein is CASSPYGGNQPQHF.

This clone was seen at least ten times. The rearrangement joins TRBV20-1 to TRBJ2-1; TRBD2 might be the D (5 bases). The V end was cut by 0 bases, the J end by 0 bases, with 15 bases between. The germline CDR1 and CDR2 sequences are DFQATT and SNEGSKA (reference sequence). This CDR3 is built from 17 residues. In nucleotides, the CDR3 is TGCAGTGCTAGAGATTGGAGAAAGCGGTCCTCCTACAATGAGCAGTTCTTC. It codes for CSARDWRKRSSYNEQFF.

For this clone: This could be a read error, since a much larger clone is one nucleotide away. This chain's CDR3 is CASSPYGEETQYF. CDR3 in DNA: TGTGCCAGCAGCCCCTATGGGGAAGAGACCCAGTACTTC. The rearrangement links TRBV5-5 to TRBJ2-5; D unresolved. Germline loops: CDR1 SGHKS, CDR2 YYEKEE (reference sequence). V was cut by 4 bases and J by 3 bases, with 10 bases left in between. This CDR3 spans 13 amino acids.

Ten or more counts support this clone. The genes are TRBV5-1 and TRBJ2-1, with 10 positions matching TRBD2. V shed 0 bases, J shed 10 bases, and the junction held 7 bases outside the gene matches. CDR1 SGHRS and CDR2 YFSETQ come from the germline V gene. This CDR3 is built from 15 residues. As DNA, the CDR3 is TGCGCCAGCAGCTTGGCAGCGGGAGGGCCCAAGGAGCAGTTCTTC. Amino acids: CASSLAAGGPKEQFF.

This clone showed up many times. In DNA, the CDR3 is TGTGCCAGCAGCCAAGAGTGTTGGGACAGCTACACCTTC. It yields the protein CASSQECWDSYTF. The chain is built from TRBV3-1 and TRBJ1-2, with D perhaps TRBD1 (6 bases). The CDR3 consists of 13 residues. Between the trimmed V and J ends, which lost 0 bases and 9 bases, there was a span of 11 bases. Germline CDR1 and CDR2: LGHDT and YNNKEL (reference sequence).

This clone was seen many times. The rearrangement links TRBV5-6 to TRBJ2-2, with 10 bases aligning to TRBD1. V lost 8 bases and J lost 6; bases outside the gene matches: 7. Germline CDR1 SGHDT, CDR2 YYEEEE. CDR3 size: 14 residues. Here the CDR3 DNA reads TGTGCCAGGGCCGGGACAGGGGTTGCCGGGGAGCTGTTTTTT. This sequence encodes CARAGTGVAGELFF.

This clone was counted between two and nine times. The chain carries TRBV18 and TRBJ2-7, with 11 bases identical to TRBD2. V shed 2 bases, J shed 6 bases, and the junction held 15 bases outside the gene matches. The CDR3 length is 18 residues. The germline V gene has CDR1 KGHSH and CDR2 LQKENI. DNA for the CDR3: TGTGCCAGCTCACCAATAGCAGTAGCGGGAGGGCATGCGGGCGAGCAGTACTTC. Protein product: CASSPIAVAGGHAGEQYF.

This clone is labeled as medium-sized. The chain is built from TRBV10-3 and TRBJ2-1; D might be TRBD2 (5 bases). The CDR3 has 11 residues. V gave up 10 bases and J gave up 10 bases, with 14 bases separating them. From germline, CDR1 is ENHRY and CDR2 SYGVKD. The CDR3 DNA is TGTGCCACCCTCGGGAACTCCGAGCAGTTCTTC. This sequence encodes CATLGNSEQFF.